Listed here are 16 T cell receptor beta chains from one sample, sequenced in a study of control samples from healthy donors and cancer patients. Measured with immunoSEQ multiplex PCR; TCRdb has only the in-frame clones, and not every one. The data show roughly 400,000 clones, with around nine tenths seen just once and 6% to 7% held by the top ten. Sequencing used PBMCs. These receptor sequences come from a man aged 35-49 years with head and neck cancer.

The chain is built from TRBV19 and TRBJ2-2, with D unresolved. The CDR3 is made up of 12 amino acids. Germline V gene lookup returns CDR1 LNHDA and CDR2 SQIVND (reference sequence). Trimming took 5 bases from V and 7 from J, leaving 8 bases between them. DNA of the CDR3: TGTGCCAGTAGTGAGTGGTTCGGGGAGCTGTTTTTT. As protein: CASSEWFGELFF. The whole variable domain, filled in from reference TRBV19 and TRBJ2-2, reads DGGITQSPKYLFRKEGQNVTLSCEQNLNHDAMYWYRQDPGQGLRLIYYSQIVNDFQKGDIAEGYSVSREKKESFPLTVTSAQKNPTAFYLCASSEWFGELFFGEGSRLTVL.

The chain links TRBV9 to TRBJ2-7, with D perhaps TRBD2 (5 bases). This CDR3 is built from 14 residues. The V end was cut by 0 bases, the J end by 2 bases, with 9 bases between. The germline gives CDR1 SGDLS, CDR2 YYNGEE. The CDR3 DNA sequence: TGTGCCAGCAGCGTAGCGGGGAACCCCTACGAGCAGTACTTC. Translated: CASSVAGNPYEQYF.

The chain carries TRBV6-2 or TRBV6-3 and TRBJ2-3, with 7 nucleotides matching TRBD2. J gave up 6 bases and V 0 bases, and 6 bases lay outside the gene matches. CDR3 length: 15 residues. Germline CDR1 reads MNHEY; CDR2 reads SVGEGT. In DNA, the CDR3 is TGTGCCAGCAGTTACTCCCTAGCGGCAGGGGATACGCAGTATTTT. Amino acids: CASSYSLAAGDTQYF.

The chain links TRBV29-1 to TRBJ2-1, with unresolved D. Germline CDR1 SQVTM, CDR2 ANQGSEA. Trimming removed 3 bases from V and 7 bases from J, with 13 bases in between. CDR3 length: 13 amino acids. As DNA, the CDR3 is TGCAGCGTTGATGAGCTAGTAGTTAATGAGCAGTTCTTC. This sequence encodes CSVDELVVNEQFF.

The J gene is TRBJ2-1, the V gene TRBV3-1 (or the pseudogene TRBV3-2), with D possibly TRBD1 on 6 matching bases. The CDR3 spans 15 residues. The V and J ends lost 3 bases and 7 bases respectively, with 16 bases between them. CDR1 is LGHDT, CDR2 YNNKEL, per germline (reference sequence). The CDR3 bases are TGTGCCAGCAGCCATGGGACAAGGGGTTGGAATGAGCAGTTCTTC. Amino acids: CASSHGTRGWNEQFF.

The rearrangement joins TRBV10-3 to TRBJ1-1, with no clear D. V lost 4 bases and J 0 bases, leaving 3 bases between the germline ends. Looked up from germline, CDR1 is ENHRY and CDR2 is SYGVKD. This CDR3 has 12 amino acids. The chain's CDR3 is CAISGMNTEAFF. The CDR3 DNA sequence: TGTGCCATCAGTGGGATGAACACTGAAGCTTTCTTT.

V is TRBV19 and J is TRBJ2-2; D is possibly TRBD1 or TRBD2 (6 bases each). V lost 0 bases to trimming and J lost 0 bases, with 8 bases between them. The CDR3 is 16 residues long. CDR1 is LNHDA and CDR2 is SQIVND in the germline V gene (reference sequence). In nucleotides, the CDR3 is TGTGCCAGTAGTATAGATAGGGGGGCGAACACCGGGGAGCTGTTTTTT. Amino acid sequence: CASSIDRGANTGELFF. The entire variable domain, with the rest obtained from reference TRBV19 and TRBJ2-2, is as follows: DGGITQSPKYLFRKEGQNVTLSCEQNLNHDAMYWYRQDPGQGLRLIYYSQIVNDFQKGDIAEGYSVSREKKESFPLTVTSAQKNPTAFYLCASSIDRGANTGELFFGEGSRLTVL.

J is TRBJ1-3 and V is TRBV10-3; D remains unclear. The ends were cut back, 4 bases at V and 4 bases at J, with 5 bases in the middle. Germline V gene sequence: CDR1 ENHRY, CDR2 SYGVKD. The CDR3 sequence is 12 residues long. The CDR3 nucleotides read TGTGCCATCAGTGGTTCAGGAAACACCATATATTTT. It translates to CAISGSGNTIYF.

The chain links TRBV9 to TRBJ2-1; D is possibly TRBD2 (6 bases). The CDR3 sequence is 15 residues long. V lost 7 bases to trimming and J lost 5 bases, with 19 bases between them. CDR1 SGDLS and CDR2 YYNGEE come from the germline V gene. The CDR3 nucleotides read TGTGCCAGCGCGGGCGGGACCACCCTAAACAATGAGCAGTTCTTC. It yields the protein CASAGGTTLNNEQFF. Full variable domain (remainder filled in from reference TRBV9 and TRBJ2-1): DSGVTQTPKHLITATGQRVTLRCSPRSGDLSVYWYQQSLDQGLQFLIQYYNGEERAKGNILERFSAQQFPDLHSELNLSSLELGDSALYFCASAGGTTLNNEQFFGPGTRLTVL.

The rearrangement joins TRBV29-1 to TRBJ2-2; D is possibly TRBD2 (6 bases). Germline V gene data show CDR1 as SQVTM and CDR2 as ANQGSEA. The V and J ends lost 4 bases and 11 bases respectively, with 14 bases between them. The CDR3 extends over 12 amino acids. Written as DNA, the CDR3 is TGCAGCGTTGGATCGGAGGGCGCCGAGCTGTTTTTT. Protein: CSVGSEGAELFF.

This rearrangement joins TRBV28 to TRBJ2-2; D assignment may be TRBD1 or TRBD2 (5 bases each). CDR1 and CDR2 (germline): MDHEN, SYDVKM. The germline V and J ends were trimmed by 2 bases and 0 bases, with 10 bases remaining between them. The CDR3 spans 16 residues. CDR3 sequence reads: CASSLPGRTNTGELFF. CDR3 nucleotides: TGTGCCAGCAGTTTACCGGGACGGACGAACACCGGGGAGCTGTTTTTT.

V and J are TRBV7-9 and TRBJ2-5; TRBD2 aligns across 12 bases. CDR1 and CDR2 from the germline V gene are SEHNR and FQNEAQ (reference sequence). This CDR3 region has 15 residues. V dropped 3 bases and J dropped 5; count of bases not matched to a gene: 4. CDR3 DNA sequence: TGTGCCAGCAGCTTCTCTAGCGGGAGGGGTGAGACCCAGTACTTC. It specifies CASSFSSGRGETQYF. Using reference TRBV7-9 and TRBJ2-5 for the parts outside the CDR3, the full variable domain is DTGVSQNPRHKITKRGQNVTFRCDPISEHNRLYWYRQTLGQGPEFLTYFQNEAQLEKSRLLSDRFSAERPKGSFSTLEIQRTEQGDSAMYLCASSFSSGRGETQYFGPGTRLLVL.

This clone has only a few counts. The chain has TRBV5-6 and TRBJ1-1; D not resolved. This CDR3 has 14 residues. Germline-derived CDR1 and CDR2 are SGHDT and YYEEEE. V dropped 2 bases and J dropped 5 bases, with 13 bases sitting between them. The CDR3 DNA follows: TGTGCCAGCAGCTTCGGCCTTCCACCGACTGAAGCTTTCTTT. As protein: CASSFGLPPTEAFF. Based on the CDR3 plus reference TRBV5-6 and TRBJ1-1, the full variable domain is DAGVTQSPTHLIKTRGQQVTLRCSPKSGHDTVSWYQQALGQGPQFIFQYYEEEERQRGNFPDRFSGHQFPNYSSELNVNALLLGDSALYLCASSFGLPPTEAFFGQGTRLTVV.

As to this clone: The same CDR3 arises from other DNA sequences in this sample as well. The chain joins TRBV14 to TRBJ2-3; 12 bases fit TRBD2. V lost 3 bases, J lost 5 bases, and 6 bases stayed unmatched. Germline assignment: CDR1 SGHDN and CDR2 FVKESK. The CDR3 spans 16 residues. CDR3 sequence (DNA): TGTGCCAGCAGCCAGAGGACTAGCGGGGTTAAAGATACGCAGTATTTT. This gives the protein CASSQRTSGVKDTQYF.

This clone was seen only once. The CDR3 DNA reads TGTGCCTGTTCCGGACTAGCCTACGAGCAGTACTTC. Protein product: CACSGLAYEQYF. The chain is built from TRBV11-2 and TRBJ2-7, with 7 positions matching TRBD2. CDR1 is SGHAT, CDR2 FQNNGV, per germline. The CDR3 spans 12 residues. J gave up 2 bases and V 11 bases, and 6 bases lay outside the gene matches.

The chain recombines TRBV6-5 with TRBJ2-7; D uncertain. There are 11 residues in the CDR3. Looked up from germline, CDR1 is MNHEY and CDR2 is SVGAGI. The V end was cut by 4 bases, the J end by 3 bases, with 4 bases between. The CDR3 DNA sequence: TGTGCCAGCAGTTCTATCTACGAGCAGTACTTC. Protein: CASSSIYEQYF.